Shown below are 21 T cell receptor beta chains from a single sample sequenced in a study of cytomegalovirus exposure and HLA in healthy donors. Primers included in the PCR were 60 Vbeta and 13 Jbeta primers. Clones were sequenced by immunoSEQ multiplex PCR, and TCRdb holds only the in-frame ones, with some missing. This sample has around 210,000 clones, with about 77% found just once. Material for sequencing was PBMCs. These TCRs come from a boy younger than 18 in good health and CMV-seronegative.

The rearrangement joins TRBV11-2 to TRBJ1-2; D is uncertain. V gave up 5 bases and J gave up 3 bases, with 13 bases separating them. CDR3 length: 14 amino acids. The germline gives CDR1 SGHAT, CDR2 FQNNGV. CDR3 in amino acids: CASSTRRKDYGYTF. CDR3 nucleotide sequence: TGTGCCAGCAGCACTAGACGGAAGGACTATGGCTACACCTTC.

The J gene is TRBJ2-7, the V gene TRBV7-9, with TRBD1 as a possible D gene (6 bases). Germline V gene lookup returns CDR1 SEHNR and CDR2 FQNEAQ (reference sequence). The CDR3 covers 11 residues. Deletions cut 11 bases from V and 2 bases from J, with 10 bases between. The DNA for the CDR3 is TGTGCCGGATGGACAGCCTACGAGCAGTACTTC. Translated: CAGWTAYEQYF. The whole variable domain, remainder taken from reference TRBV7-9 and TRBJ2-7, is DTGVSQNPRHKITKRGQNVTFRCDPISEHNRLYWYRQTLGQGPEFLTYFQNEAQLEKSRLLSDRFSAERPKGSFSTLEIQRTEQGDSAMYLCAGWTAYEQYFGPGTRLTVT.

The chain is built from TRBV6-4 and TRBJ1-1; no clear D. V was pared by 1 base and J by 0 bases, with 3 bases between. Germline-derived CDR1 and CDR2 are MRHNA and SNTAGT. The CDR3 extends over 13 amino acids. CDR3 region: CASSDFMNTEAFF. The CDR3, as DNA: TGTGCCAGCAGTGACTTTATGAACACTGAAGCTTTCTTT.

V gene TRBV6-5 combines with J gene TRBJ2-5, with D possibly TRBD2 on 5 matching bases. The germline V and J ends were trimmed by 3 bases and 1 base, with 12 bases remaining between them. Germline V gives CDR1 MNHEY, CDR2 SVGAGI. There are 15 residues in the CDR3. The CDR3 loop reads CASSYHLGAQETQYF. The CDR3 DNA follows: TGTGCCAGCAGTTATCATTTGGGAGCCCAAGAGACCCAGTACTTC.

In this sample, this clone turned up a few times. The chain combines TRBV11-1 with TRBJ2-7; 8 bases agree with TRBD1. This CDR3 is 16 amino acids long. CDR1 and CDR2 (germline): SGHAT, FQDESV (reference sequence). J lost 2 bases, V lost 0 bases, and 6 bases had no gene match. The CDR3 loop reads CASSLASGTGAYEQYF. CDR3 coding DNA: TGTGCCAGCAGCTTAGCATCCGGGACAGGCGCCTACGAGCAGTACTTC. Combining the CDR3 with reference TRBV11-1 and TRBJ2-7 gives the whole variable domain EAEVAQSPRYKITEKSQAVAFWCDPISGHATLYWYRQILGQGPELLVQFQDESVVDDSQLPKDRFSAERLKGVDSTLKIQPAELGDSAMYLCASSLASGTGAYEQYFGPGTRLTVT.

The chain recombines TRBV5-6 with TRBJ2-1; 12 positions agree with TRBD2. The J segment lost 8 bases and the V segment lost 0 bases, leaving 6 bases of the junction unmatched. CDR1 is SGHDT, CDR2 YYEEEE, per germline. This CDR3 is built from 16 residues. The CDR3 DNA reads as TGTGCCAGCAGCTTGGTCAGGACTAGCGGGGCTGATGAGCAGTTCTTC. Its protein product is CASSLVRTSGADEQFF. The full variable domain, completed using reference TRBV5-6 and TRBJ2-1, is DAGVTQSPTHLIKTRGQQVTLRCSPKSGHDTVSWYQQALGQGPQFIFQYYEEEERQRGNFPDRFSGHQFPNYSSELNVNALLLGDSALYLCASSLVRTSGADEQFFGPGTRLTVL.

The chain recombines TRBV7-2 with TRBJ2-2, with 9 positions matching TRBD2. The CDR3 runs to 16 residues. Unmatched junction bases numbered 8, after V lost 6 bases and J lost 3 bases. The germline gives CDR1 SGHTA, CDR2 FQGNSA. Here the CDR3 reads CASRKGLASYTGELFF. CDR3 DNA: TGTGCCAGCAGGAAGGGACTAGCATCGTACACCGGGGAGCTGTTTTTT. Full variable domain (missing parts from reference TRBV7-2 and TRBJ2-2): GAGVSQSPSNKVTEKGKDVELRCDPISGHTALYWYRQSLGQGLEFLIYFQGNSAPDKSGLPSDRFSAERTGGSVSTLTIQRTQQEDSAVYLCASRKGLASYTGELFFGEGSRLTVL.

V gene TRBV4-1 combines with J gene TRBJ2-1, with TRBD1 matching 7 bases. V shed 0 bases and J 3 bases; nucleotides not matched to a gene: 8. Germline-derived CDR1 and CDR2 are MGHRA and YSYEKL. The CDR3 has 17 residues. In nucleotides, the CDR3 is TGCGCCAGCAGCCAAGATGTGGAGACAGGGCTCTACAATGAGCAGTTCTTC. Translated, it gives CASSQDVETGLYNEQFF.

The gene calls are TRBV7-2 and TRBJ1-5; D is unclear. Germline lookup yields CDR1 SGHTA and CDR2 FQGNSA. The CDR3 consists of 15 residues. Trimming took off 2 bases at V and 7 bases at J, with 15 bases between the two ends. CDR3 in DNA: TGTGCCAGCAGCTTAACGGGAGGGTCGGGGCAGCCCCAGCATTTT. Translated, it gives CASSLTGGSGQPQHF.

V and J are TRBV4-2 and TRBJ2-1, with 10 bases matching TRBD2. V dropped 1 base and J dropped 7; count of bases not matched to a gene: 7. The CDR3 is 16 amino acids. CDR1 and CDR2 (germline): LGHNA, YNFKEQ. The CDR3 sequence: CASSQVSSGSGNEQFF. CDR3 in DNA: TGTGCCAGCAGCCAAGTCTCTAGCGGGAGTGGGAATGAGCAGTTCTTC.

V and J are TRBV30 and TRBJ1-1; D possibly corresponds to TRBD1 (5 bases). V was clipped by 0 bases and J by 2 bases, with 10 bases between them. The germline V gene encodes CDR1 GTSNPN and CDR2 SVGIG (reference sequence). The CDR3 runs to 14 residues. This chain's CDR3 is CAWSVDSPNTEAFF. The CDR3 nucleotides read TGTGCCTGGAGTGTAGACAGCCCAAACACTGAAGCTTTCTTT.

The chain employs TRBV21-1 and TRBJ1-1; the D call TRBD1 from the table was never checked on the DNA. TRBV21-1 corresponds to a pseudogene. This CDR3 is 20 amino acids long. The CDR3 nucleotides read TGTGCCAGCAGCAAAGTATCGTTATATGGGGACAGGGGTATGAACACTGAAGCTTTCTTT. This gives the protein CASSKVSLYGDRGMNTEAFF.

Here the CDR3 DNA reads TGTGCCAGCAGTGAGTTCAGGTCCTACGAGCAGTACTTC. Protein product: CASSEFRSYEQYF. The rearrangement uses TRBV6-1 and TRBJ2-7; no reliable D call. The CDR3 has 13 amino acids. Germline V gives CDR1 MNHNS, CDR2 SASEGT. Deletions cut 3 bases from V and 1 base from J, with 7 bases between.

This chain joins TRBV19 and TRBJ1-3; D remains ambiguous. Germline V gene data show CDR1 as LNHDA and CDR2 as SQIVND (reference sequence). The CDR3 loop spans 12 amino acids. V shed 3 bases and J shed 4 bases, with 4 bases lying between them. The CDR3 loop reads CASSIEGNTIYF. As DNA, the CDR3 is TGTGCCAGTAGTATTGAGGGAAACACCATATATTTT.

The genes are TRBV29-1 and TRBJ1-1; the D is unclear. CDR1 SQVTM and CDR2 ANQGSEA come from the germline V gene. V lost 4 bases and J lost 5, with 8 bases in between. The CDR3 spans 11 residues. CDR3 amino acids: CSVVAGTEAFF. CDR3 in DNA: TGCAGCGTTGTGGCCGGGACTGAAGCTTTCTTT.

This CDR3 is CASRYRGLALGSGYTF. The CDR3 region has the DNA TGTGCCAGCAGGTACAGGGGCTTGGCCCTGGGTTCGGGCTACACCTTC. The chain couples TRBV6-5 to TRBJ1-2, with 7 bases lining up with TRBD1. Germline CDR1 MNHEY, CDR2 SVGAGI. Unmatched junction bases numbered 18, after V lost 6 bases and J lost 8 bases. The CDR3 is 16 residues long.

This clone was found a few times. The CDR3 is CASSSPWREGSTEAFF. The CDR3 DNA is TGTGCCAGCAGCTCGCCTTGGAGGGAGGGGAGCACTGAAGCTTTCTTT. The V call is TRBV11-3, the J call TRBJ1-1, with D possibly matching TRBD1 (5 bases). Germline V gene lookup returns CDR1 SGHNT and CDR2 YENEEA. There are 16 residues in the CDR3. The V end was cut by 4 bases, the J end by 4 bases, with 19 bases between.

The V call is TRBV6-1, the J call TRBJ2-7; possibly TRBD2 for D (5 bases). The CDR3 loop spans 11 amino acids. The germline V gene has CDR1 MNHNS and CDR2 SASEGT. Trimming took off 1 base at V and 12 bases at J, with 10 bases between the two ends. The CDR3 coding sequence is TGTGCCAGCAGTGAAGTCGGGGAACCGTACTTC. Translating it yields CASSEVGEPYF.

V usage is TRBV7-3 and J usage is TRBJ1-2, with 7 positions matching TRBD1. In germline, CDR1 is SGHTA, CDR2 FQGTGA. V lost 5 bases, J lost 1 base, and 4 bases stayed unmatched. The CDR3 loop spans 14 amino acids. CDR3 nucleotides: TGTGCCAGCAGCCGGGGACAGAATAACTATGGCTACACCTTC. Translated: CASSRGQNNYGYTF.

This clone was detected only once. The gene calls are TRBV6-1 and TRBJ1-5; tentatively, D is TRBD1 (6 bases). Trimming removed 3 bases at V and 0 bases at J, with 12 bases between. CDR1 MNHNS and CDR2 SASEGT come from the germline V gene. The CDR3 is 16 residues long. In DNA form, the CDR3 reads TGTGCCAGCAGTGATCTCAGGGGTTATAGCAATCAGCCCCAGCATTTT. Translating gives CASSDLRGYSNQPQHF.

This chain connects TRBV7-2 to TRBJ2-1; tentatively, D is TRBD2 (6 bases). The V and J ends lost 3 bases and 9 bases respectively, with 12 bases between them. The CDR3 totals 13 residues. In germline, CDR1 is SGHTA, CDR2 FQGNSA. CDR3 sequence: CASSFSLRGEQFF. CDR3 DNA: TGTGCCAGCAGCTTCAGTTTGCGGGGTGAGCAGTTCTTC.